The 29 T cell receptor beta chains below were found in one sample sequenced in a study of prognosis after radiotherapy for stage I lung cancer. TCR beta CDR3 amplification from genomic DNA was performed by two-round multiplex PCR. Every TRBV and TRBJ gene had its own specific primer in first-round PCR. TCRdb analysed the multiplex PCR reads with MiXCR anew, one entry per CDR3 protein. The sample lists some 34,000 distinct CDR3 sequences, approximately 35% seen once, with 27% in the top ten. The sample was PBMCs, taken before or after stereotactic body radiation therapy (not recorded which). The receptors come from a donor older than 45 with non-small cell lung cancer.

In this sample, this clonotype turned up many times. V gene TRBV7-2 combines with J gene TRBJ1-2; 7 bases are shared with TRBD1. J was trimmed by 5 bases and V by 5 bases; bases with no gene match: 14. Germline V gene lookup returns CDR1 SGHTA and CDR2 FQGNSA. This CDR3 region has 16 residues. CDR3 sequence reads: CASSKISGTADYGYTF. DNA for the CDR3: TGTGCCAGCAGCAAGATATCCGGGACAGCGGATTATGGCTACACCTTC. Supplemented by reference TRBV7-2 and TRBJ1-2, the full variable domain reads GAGVSQSPSNKVTEKGKDVELRCDPISGHTALYWYRQSLGQGLEFLIYFQGNSAPDKSGLPSDRFSAERTGGSVSTLTIQRTQQEDSAVYLCASSKISGTADYGYTFGSGTRLTVV.

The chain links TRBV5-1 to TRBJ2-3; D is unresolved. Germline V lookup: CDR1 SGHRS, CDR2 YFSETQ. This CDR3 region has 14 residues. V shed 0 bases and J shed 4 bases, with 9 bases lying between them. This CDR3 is CASSLGIVPDTQYF. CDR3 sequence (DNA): TGCGCCAGCAGCTTGGGTATAGTCCCAGATACGCAGTATTTT.

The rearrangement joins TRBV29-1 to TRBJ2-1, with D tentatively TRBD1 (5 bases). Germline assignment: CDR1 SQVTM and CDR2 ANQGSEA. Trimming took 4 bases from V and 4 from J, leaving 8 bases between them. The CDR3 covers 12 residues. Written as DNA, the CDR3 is TGCAGCGTTGTGGCAGGGTACAATGAGCAGTTCTTC. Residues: CSVVAGYNEQFF.

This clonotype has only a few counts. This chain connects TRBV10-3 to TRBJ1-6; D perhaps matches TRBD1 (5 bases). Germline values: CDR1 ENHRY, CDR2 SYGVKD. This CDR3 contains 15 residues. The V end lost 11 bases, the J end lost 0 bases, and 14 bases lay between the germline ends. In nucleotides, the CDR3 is TGTGCCGTCGGGACGGAAAGCTCCTATAATTCACCCCTCCACTTT. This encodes CAVGTESSYNSPLHF.

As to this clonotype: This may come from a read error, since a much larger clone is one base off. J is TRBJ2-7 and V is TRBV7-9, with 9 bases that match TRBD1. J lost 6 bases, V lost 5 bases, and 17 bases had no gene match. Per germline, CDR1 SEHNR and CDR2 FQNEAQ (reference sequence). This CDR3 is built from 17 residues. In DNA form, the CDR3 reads TGTGCCAGCAGCCCCCCCCCGCAAGGGACAGGGCTCGGCGAGCAGTACTTC. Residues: CASSPPPQGTGLGEQYF.

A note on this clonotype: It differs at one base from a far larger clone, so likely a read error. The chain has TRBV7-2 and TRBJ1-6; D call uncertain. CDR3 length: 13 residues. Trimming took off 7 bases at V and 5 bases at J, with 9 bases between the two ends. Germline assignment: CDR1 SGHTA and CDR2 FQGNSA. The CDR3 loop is CASIEENNSPLHF. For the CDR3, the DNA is TGTGCCAGCATCGAAGAAAATAATTCACCCCTCCACTTT.

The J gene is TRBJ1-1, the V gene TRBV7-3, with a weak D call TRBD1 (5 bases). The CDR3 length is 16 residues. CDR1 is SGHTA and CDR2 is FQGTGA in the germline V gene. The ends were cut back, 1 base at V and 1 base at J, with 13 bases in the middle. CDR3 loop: CASSLILAGGNTEAFF. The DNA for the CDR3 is TGTGCCAGCAGCTTAATATTAGCGGGGGGGAACACTGAAGCTTTCTTT. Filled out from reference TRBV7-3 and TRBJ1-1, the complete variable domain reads GAGVSQTPSNKVTEKGKYVELRCDPISGHTALYWYRQSLGQGPEFLIYFQGTGAADDSGLPNDRFFAVRPEGSVSTLKIQRTERGDSAVYLCASSLILAGGNTEAFFGQGTRLTVV.

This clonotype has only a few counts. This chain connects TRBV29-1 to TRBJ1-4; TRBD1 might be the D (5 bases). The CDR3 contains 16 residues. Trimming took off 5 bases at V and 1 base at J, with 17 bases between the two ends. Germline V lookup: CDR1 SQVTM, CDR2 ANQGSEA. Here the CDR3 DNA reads TGCAGCGTTATGAAAGGTCAGGGACGAACTAATGAAAAACTGTTTTTT. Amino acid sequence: CSVMKGQGRTNEKLFF.

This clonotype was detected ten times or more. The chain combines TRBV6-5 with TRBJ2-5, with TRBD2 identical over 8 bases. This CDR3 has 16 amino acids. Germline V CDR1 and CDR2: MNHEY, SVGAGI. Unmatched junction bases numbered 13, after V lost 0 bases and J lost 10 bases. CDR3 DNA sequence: TGTGCCAGCAGTTACTCCGCCGGGCGGGGGGCCCGTGACCAGTACTTC. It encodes CASSYSAGRGARDQYF.

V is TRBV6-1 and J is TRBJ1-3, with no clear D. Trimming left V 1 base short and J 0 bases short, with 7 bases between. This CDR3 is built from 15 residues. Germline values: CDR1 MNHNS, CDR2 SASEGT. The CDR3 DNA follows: TGTGCCAGCAGTGAAGACCCGCACTCTGGAAACACCATATATTTT. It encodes CASSEDPHSGNTIYF.

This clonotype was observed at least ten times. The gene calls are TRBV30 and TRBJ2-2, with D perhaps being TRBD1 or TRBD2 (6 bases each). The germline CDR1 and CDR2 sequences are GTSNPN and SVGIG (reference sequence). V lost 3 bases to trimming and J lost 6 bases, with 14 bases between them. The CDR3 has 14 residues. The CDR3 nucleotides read TGTGCCTGGAGAGTAGGGGGGATATCCGGGGAGCTGTTTTTT. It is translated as CAWRVGGISGELFF.

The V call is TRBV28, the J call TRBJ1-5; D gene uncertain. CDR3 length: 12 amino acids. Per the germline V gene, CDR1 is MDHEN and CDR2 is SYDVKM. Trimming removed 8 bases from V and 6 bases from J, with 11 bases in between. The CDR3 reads CASRAGIQPQHF. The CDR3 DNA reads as TGTGCCAGCCGGGCGGGTATTCAGCCCCAGCATTTT.

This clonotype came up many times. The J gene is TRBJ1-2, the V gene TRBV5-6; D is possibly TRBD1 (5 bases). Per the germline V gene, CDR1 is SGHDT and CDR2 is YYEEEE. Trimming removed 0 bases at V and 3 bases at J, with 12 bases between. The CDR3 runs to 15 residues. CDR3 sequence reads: CASSLAGRAHYGYTF. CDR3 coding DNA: TGTGCCAGCAGCTTGGCGGGCAGGGCGCACTATGGCTACACCTTC.

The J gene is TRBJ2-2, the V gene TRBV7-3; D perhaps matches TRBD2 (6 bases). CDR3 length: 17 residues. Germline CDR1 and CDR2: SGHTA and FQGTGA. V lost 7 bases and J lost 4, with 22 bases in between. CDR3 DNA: TGTGCCAGCATCCCAGAGGGACTTTTGGAATTCACCGGGGAGCTGTTTTTT. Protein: CASIPEGLLEFTGELFF. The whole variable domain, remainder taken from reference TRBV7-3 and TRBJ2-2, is GAGVSQTPSNKVTEKGKYVELRCDPISGHTALYWYRQSLGQGPEFLIYFQGTGAADDSGLPNDRFFAVRPEGSVSTLKIQRTERGDSAVYLCASIPEGLLEFTGELFFGEGSRLTVL.

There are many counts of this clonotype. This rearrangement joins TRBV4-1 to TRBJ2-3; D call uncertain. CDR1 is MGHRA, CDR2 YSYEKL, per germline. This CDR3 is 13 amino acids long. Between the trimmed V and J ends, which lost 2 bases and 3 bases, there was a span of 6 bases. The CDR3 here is CASSQSATDTQYF. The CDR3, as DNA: TGCGCCAGCAGCCAATCGGCGACAGATACGCAGTATTTT.

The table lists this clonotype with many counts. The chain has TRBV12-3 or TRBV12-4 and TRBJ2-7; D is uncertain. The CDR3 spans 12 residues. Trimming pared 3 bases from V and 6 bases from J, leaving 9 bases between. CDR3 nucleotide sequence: TGTGCCAGCAGTTTTGGGCGCCTCGAGCAGTACTTC. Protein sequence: CASSFGRLEQYF.

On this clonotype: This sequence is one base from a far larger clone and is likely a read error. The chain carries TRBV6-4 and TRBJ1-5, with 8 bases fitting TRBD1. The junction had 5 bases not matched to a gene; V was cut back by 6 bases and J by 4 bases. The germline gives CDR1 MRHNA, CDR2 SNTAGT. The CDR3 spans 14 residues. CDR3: CASRRQGTNQPQHF. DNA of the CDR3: TGTGCCAGCAGACGACAGGGGACAAATCAGCCCCAGCATTTT.

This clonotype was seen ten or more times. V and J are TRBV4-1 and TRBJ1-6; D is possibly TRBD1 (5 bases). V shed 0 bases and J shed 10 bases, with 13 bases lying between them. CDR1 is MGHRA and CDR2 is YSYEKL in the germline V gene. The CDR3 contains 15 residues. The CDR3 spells CASSQDAGLGSPLHF. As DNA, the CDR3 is TGCGCCAGCAGCCAAGATGCAGGGTTAGGCTCACCCCTCCACTTT.

CDR3 DNA sequence: TGTGCCAGCAGTTACTCGGGCAGGGAGAACACCGGGGAGCTGTTTTTT. Its translation is CASSYSGRENTGELFF. The chain combines TRBV6-6 with TRBJ2-2, with TRBD1 as a possible D gene (5 bases). V was clipped by 0 bases and J by 1 base, with 9 bases between them. This CDR3 is built from 16 residues. Germline CDR1 is MNHNY and CDR2 is SVGAGI (reference sequence).

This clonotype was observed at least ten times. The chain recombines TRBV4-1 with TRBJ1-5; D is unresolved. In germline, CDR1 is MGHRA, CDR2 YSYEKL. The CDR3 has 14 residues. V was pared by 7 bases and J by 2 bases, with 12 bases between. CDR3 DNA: TGCGCCAGCAAAGATGCTGGGGGCAATCAGCCCCAGCATTTT. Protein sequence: CASKDAGGNQPQHF.

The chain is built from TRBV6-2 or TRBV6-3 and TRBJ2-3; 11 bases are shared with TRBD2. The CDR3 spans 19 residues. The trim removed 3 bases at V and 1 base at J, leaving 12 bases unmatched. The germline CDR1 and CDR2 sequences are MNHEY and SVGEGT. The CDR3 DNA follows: TGTGCCAGCAGTTATCCTATGGACCTAGCGGGGGGTGGCACAGATACGCAGTATTTT. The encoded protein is CASSYPMDLAGGGTDTQYF.

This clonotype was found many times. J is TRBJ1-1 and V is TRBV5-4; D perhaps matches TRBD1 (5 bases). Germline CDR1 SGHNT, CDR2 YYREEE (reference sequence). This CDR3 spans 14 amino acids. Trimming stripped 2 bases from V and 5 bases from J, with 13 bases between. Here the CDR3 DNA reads TGTGCCAGCAGCTTCCCAGGGCTAGAGACTGAAGCTTTCTTT. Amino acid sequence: CASSFPGLETEAFF.

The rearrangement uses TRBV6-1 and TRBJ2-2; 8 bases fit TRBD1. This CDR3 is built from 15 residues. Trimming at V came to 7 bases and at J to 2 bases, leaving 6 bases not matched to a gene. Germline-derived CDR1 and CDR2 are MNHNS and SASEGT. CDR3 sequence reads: CASNRDRFNTGELFF. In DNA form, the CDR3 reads TGTGCCAGCAATAGGGACAGGTTTAACACCGGGGAGCTGTTTTTT.

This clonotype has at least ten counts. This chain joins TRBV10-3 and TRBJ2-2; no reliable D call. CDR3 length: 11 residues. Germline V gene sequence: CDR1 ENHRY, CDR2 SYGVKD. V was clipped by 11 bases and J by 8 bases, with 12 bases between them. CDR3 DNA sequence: TGTGCCTCTCCCCCCCCGGGGGAGCTGTTTTTT. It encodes CASPPPGELFF.

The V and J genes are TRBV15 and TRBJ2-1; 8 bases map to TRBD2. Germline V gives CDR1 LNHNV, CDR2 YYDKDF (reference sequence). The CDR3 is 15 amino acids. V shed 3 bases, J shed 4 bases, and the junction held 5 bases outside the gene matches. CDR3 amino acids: CATSRPGGNYNEQFF. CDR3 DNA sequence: TGTGCCACCAGCAGGCCGGGGGGGAATTACAATGAGCAGTTCTTC.

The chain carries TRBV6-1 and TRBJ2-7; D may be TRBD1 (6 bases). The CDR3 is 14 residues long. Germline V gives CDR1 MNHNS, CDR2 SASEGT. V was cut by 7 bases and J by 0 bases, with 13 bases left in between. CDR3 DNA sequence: TGTGCCAGCAAGGCGGCAGGGGACTCCTACGAGCAGTACTTC. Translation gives CASKAAGDSYEQYF.

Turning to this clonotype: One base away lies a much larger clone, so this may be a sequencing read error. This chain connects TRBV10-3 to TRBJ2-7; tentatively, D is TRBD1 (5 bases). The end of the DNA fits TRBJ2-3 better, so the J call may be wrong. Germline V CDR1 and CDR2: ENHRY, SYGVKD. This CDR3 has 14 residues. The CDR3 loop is CAIRRGSGGDMQYF. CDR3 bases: TGTGCCATCAGAAGGGGCTCCGGCGGAGATATGCAGTATTTT.

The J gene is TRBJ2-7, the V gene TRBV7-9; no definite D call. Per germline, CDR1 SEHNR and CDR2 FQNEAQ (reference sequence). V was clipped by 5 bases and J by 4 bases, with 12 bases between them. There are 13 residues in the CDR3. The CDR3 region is CASSLEDFYEQYF. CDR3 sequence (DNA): TGTGCCAGCAGCCTAGAAGATTTTTACGAGCAGTACTTC.

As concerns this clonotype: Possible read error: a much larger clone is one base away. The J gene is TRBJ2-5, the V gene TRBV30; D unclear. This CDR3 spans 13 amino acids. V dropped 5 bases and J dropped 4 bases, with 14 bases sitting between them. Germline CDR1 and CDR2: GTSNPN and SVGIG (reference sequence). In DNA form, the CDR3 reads TGTGCCTGGGGTTCCCGGGTCGGAGAGACCCAGTACTTC. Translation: CAWGSRVGETQYF.